The source of this T cell receptor (beta chain) is a study of neurological immune-mediated disorders. Study conclusions and caveats: Multiple sclerosis, the disease with the least TCR clonal expansion, fell below healthy controls, whereas HTLV-1-associated myelopathy showed the most. The study found no CDR3 amino acid sequences shared by expanded clones across subjects, suggesting private repertoires in all groups.

With 10-nucleotide random UMIs, 5'RACE was used to make the cDNA. TCRdb redid the calling of the 5' RACE reads with MiXCR, one entry per CDR3 protein. The sample includes about 120,000 distinct CDR3 sequences, 3.2% seen only once; the top ten take over 1%. Many counts were recorded for this clonotype. Its cognate antigen is unknown. This CDR3 is 17 amino acids long. Between the trimmed V and J ends, which lost 4 bases and 4 bases, there was a span of 17 bases. The TCR was taken from a woman aged 25 to 39 with multiple sclerosis. Sequenced input: PBMCs. The chain uses TRBV12-3 or TRBV12-4 and TRBJ1-6; TRBD1 is a possible D gene (5 bases). The CDR3 nucleotides are TGTGCCAGCAGTTCCCACCGCCAGGGCCCGTATAATTCACCCCTCCACTTT. Amino acid sequence: CASSSHRQGPYNSPLHF.